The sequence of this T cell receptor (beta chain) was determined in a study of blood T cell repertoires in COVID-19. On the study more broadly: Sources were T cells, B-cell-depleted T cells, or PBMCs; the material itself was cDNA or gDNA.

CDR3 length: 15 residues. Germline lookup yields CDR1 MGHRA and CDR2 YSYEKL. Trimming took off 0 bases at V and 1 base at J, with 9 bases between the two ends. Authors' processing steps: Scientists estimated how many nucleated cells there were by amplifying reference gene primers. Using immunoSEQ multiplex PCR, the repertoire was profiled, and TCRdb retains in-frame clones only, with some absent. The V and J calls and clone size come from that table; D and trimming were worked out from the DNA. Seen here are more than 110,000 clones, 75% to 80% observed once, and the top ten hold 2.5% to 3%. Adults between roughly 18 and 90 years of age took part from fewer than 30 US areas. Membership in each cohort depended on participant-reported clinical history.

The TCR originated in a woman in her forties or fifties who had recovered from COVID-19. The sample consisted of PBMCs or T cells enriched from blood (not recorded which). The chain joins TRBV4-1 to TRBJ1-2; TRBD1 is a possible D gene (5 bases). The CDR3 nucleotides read TGCGCCAGCAGCCAAGATCCAGGGTATAACTATGGCTACACCTTC. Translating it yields CASSQDPGYNYGYTF.